These 18 T cell receptor beta chains came from one sample sequenced in a study of human T cells and chemical hapten exposure (dated by TCRdb to 2020 to 2022). The time point tag for this specimen amounts to: patch test 1, 2 weeks after DPC sensitization. The sample's treatment or condition, from its label and the paper: therapeutic diphenylcyclopropenone sensitization with weekly scalp DPC. The method was RACE. Data came from a NextSeq 500. TCRdb trimmed public reads at Q25 via fastp, called clones via MiXCR and kept in-frame beta chains. Each CDR3 protein gets just one entry, which takes the most common genes and DNA from the rows behind it. Across this sample there are 150,000 to 200,000 distinct CDR3 sequences, with approximately 14% seen only once. The top ten clones comprise 1.5% to 2% of the sample. Sequencing used whole blood, obtained in connection with sensitization to the hapten diphenylcyclopropenone (DPC). The receptors stem from a woman aged 25 to 39 with alopecia areata. Some clones in this sample may be carry-over from other donors' samples.

This clonotype was found a few times. This rearrangement joins TRBV12-5 to TRBJ2-2; D is unclear. The V gene's germline CDR1 is LGHNT and CDR2 FRNRAP. Trimming left V 0 bases short and J 6 bases short, with 8 bases between. The CDR3 is 14 amino acids. The CDR3: CASGLVPPAGELFF. As DNA, the CDR3 is TGTGCTAGTGGTTTGGTGCCCCCGGCCGGGGAGCTGTTTTTT.

This clonotype appeared a few times. The gene calls are TRBV7-9 and TRBJ1-4; D is unclear. V dropped 2 bases and J dropped 0 bases, with 13 bases sitting between them. CDR1 and CDR2 (germline): SEHNR, FQNEAQ (reference sequence). This CDR3 spans 17 amino acids. CDR3 sequence (DNA): TGTGCCAGCAGCTTATGGGCCGCGCACACAACTAATGAAAAACTGTTTTTT. Amino acid sequence: CASSLWAAHTTNEKLFF.

The table lists this clonotype with many counts. The chain is built from TRBV5-4 and TRBJ2-7; the D is unclear. V shed 2 bases and J shed 12 bases, with 18 bases lying between them. The CDR3 extends over 13 amino acids. The germline V gene encodes CDR1 SGHNT and CDR2 YYREEE (reference sequence). The CDR3 protein is CASSLQPSEPRYF. The CDR3 DNA is TGTGCCAGCAGCTTACAACCCTCGGAGCCGAGGTACTTC. Based on the CDR3 plus reference TRBV5-4 and TRBJ2-7, the full variable domain is ETGVTQSPTHLIKTRGQQVTLRCSSQSGHNTVSWYQQALGQGPQFIFQYYREEENGRGNFPPRFSGLQFPNYSSELNVNALELDDSALYLCASSLQPSEPRYFGPGTRLTVT.

This clonotype occurred once. The V gene is TRBV29-1, the J gene TRBJ2-7; 8 bases align to TRBD1. CDR3 length equals 13 residues. CDR1 is SQVTM, CDR2 ANQGSEA, per germline. With V trimmed by 6 bases and J by 4 bases, 8 bases remained unmatched. CDR3 amino acids: CSVSLQGAYEQYF. The CDR3 coding sequence is TGCAGCGTGAGCCTTCAGGGGGCATACGAGCAGTACTTC.

This clonotype was observed at least ten times. This rearrangement joins TRBV9 to TRBJ2-2; 11 nucleotides line up with TRBD2. Germline values: CDR1 SGDLS, CDR2 YYNGEE. The CDR3 runs to 19 residues. V shed 0 bases and J 2 bases; nucleotides not matched to a gene: 9. CDR3 residues: CASSVARLAGGGNTGELFF. In DNA, the CDR3 is TGTGCCAGCAGCGTAGCTAGGCTAGCGGGAGGCGGTAACACCGGGGAGCTGTTTTTT.

This clonotype was observed a handful of times. The CDR3 sequence is CASSGLVGTDTQYF. Here the CDR3 DNA reads TGTGCCAGCAGCGGTTTGGTAGGCACAGATACGCAGTATTTT. The chain has TRBV21-1 and TRBJ2-3. TRBV21-1 counts as a pseudogene. The CDR3 length is 14 residues.

This chain links TRBV6-6 with TRBJ1-5; a weak D match, TRBD1 (5 bases). CDR1 is MNHNY and CDR2 is SVGAGI in the germline V gene (reference sequence). The germline V and J ends were trimmed by 7 bases and 2 bases, with 12 bases remaining between them. CDR3 length equals 14 residues. CDR3 nucleotides: TGTGCCAGCACGGAGGGGATGGGCAATCAGCCCCAGCATTTT. Residues: CASTEGMGNQPQHF.

The V call is TRBV4-1, the J call TRBJ1-5; D ambiguous. The CDR3 has 16 amino acids. The V and J ends lost 1 base and 6 bases respectively, with 16 bases between them. In germline, CDR1 is MGHRA, CDR2 YSYEKL. CDR3 nucleotides: TGCGCCAGCAGCCAAGTGGTGATGAACCTCGGTCAGCCCCAGCATTTT. As protein: CASSQVVMNLGQPQHF.

The V and J genes are TRBV5-4 and TRBJ1-1; D gene unclear. Germline loops: CDR1 SGHNT, CDR2 YYREEE (reference sequence). V was trimmed by 2 bases and J by 2 bases, leaving 10 bases between them. The CDR3 spans 14 residues. CDR3 sequence reads: CASSFLQSNTEAFF. CDR3 coding DNA: TGTGCCAGCAGCTTTCTACAGAGCAACACTGAAGCTTTCTTT.

This chain connects TRBV11-2 to TRBJ2-5; the D gene is possibly TRBD1 (6 bases). The CDR3 totals 15 residues. V was trimmed by 2 bases and J by 2 bases, leaving 12 bases between them. Per the germline V gene, CDR1 is SGHAT and CDR2 is FQNNGV. The CDR3 here is CASSLRQDGQETQYF. For the CDR3, the DNA is TGTGCCAGCAGCTTAAGACAGGACGGACAAGAGACCCAGTACTTC.

Only a few counts were recorded for this clonotype. The V call is TRBV5-1, the J call TRBJ2-7; a possible D gene is TRBD2 (5 bases). Trimming removed 6 bases from V and 7 bases from J, with 23 bases in between. In germline, CDR1 is SGHRS, CDR2 YFSETQ. The CDR3 loop spans 15 amino acids. The CDR3 nucleotides read TGCGCCAGCACCCTGTTCGGGGAATCTGGCGAGGAGCAGTACTTC. Its translation is CASTLFGESGEEQYF.

At least ten counts were recorded for this clonotype. This CDR3 reads CASTVGQGAQETQYF. CDR3 DNA: TGTGCCAGCACCGTAGGACAGGGGGCCCAAGAGACCCAGTACTTC. The V gene is TRBV6-1, the J gene TRBJ2-5; 11 bases align to TRBD1. This CDR3 has 15 amino acids. Germline CDR1 and CDR2: MNHNS and SASEGT. The trim removed 7 bases at V and 1 base at J, leaving 5 bases unmatched.

CDR3 sequence: CASSFRDREDGYTF. The CDR3 bases are TGTGCCAGCAGCTTTCGAGACAGGGAGGATGGCTACACCTTC. The genes are TRBV13 and TRBJ1-2; 7 bases align to TRBD1. V lost 3 bases, J lost 6 bases, and 7 bases stayed unmatched. The CDR3 spans 14 residues. CDR1 is PRHDT and CDR2 is FYEKMQ in the germline V gene (reference sequence). Complete variable domain (other parts from reference TRBV13 and TRBJ1-2): AAGVIQSPRHLIKEKRETATLKCYPIPRHDTVYWYQQGPGQDPQFLISFYEKMQSDKGSIPDRFSAQQFSDYHSELNMSSLELGDSALYFCASSFRDREDGYTFGSGTRLTVV.

This clonotype appeared many times. The gene calls are TRBV7-2 and TRBJ2-5; D is uncertain. The CDR3 has 13 residues. From germline, CDR1 is SGHTA and CDR2 FQGNSA. V shed 6 bases and J shed 2 bases, with 10 bases lying between them. The CDR3 DNA follows: TGTGCCAGCAGTTCTACTTTACAAGAGACCCAGTACTTC. Protein: CASSSTLQETQYF.

CDR3 nucleotides: TGTGCCACCAGTGACCCGAGCGGGGGTGCAGCTACGCAGTATTTT. Encoded protein: CATSDPSGGAATQYF. The rearrangement joins TRBV24-1 to TRBJ2-3, with TRBD2 matching 8 bases. This CDR3 spans 15 amino acids. V was pared by 4 bases and J by 8 bases, with 10 bases of the junction left unmatched. Germline lookup yields CDR1 KGHDR and CDR2 SFDVKD.

This clonotype appeared a few times. The genes are TRBV11-2 and TRBJ1-2; D uncertain. Looked up from germline, CDR1 is SGHAT and CDR2 is FQNNGV. Trimming stripped 2 bases from V and 4 bases from J, with 17 bases between. The CDR3 extends over 16 amino acids. The chain's CDR3 is CASSLRNGGLTYGYTF. Written as DNA, the CDR3 is TGTGCCAGCAGCTTACGTAACGGTGGACTGACCTATGGCTACACCTTC.

This clonotype was counted once. The J gene is TRBJ1-5, the V gene TRBV5-6, with a weak D call TRBD1 (5 bases). The V end lost 2 bases, the J end lost 7 bases, and 13 bases lay between the germline ends. The CDR3 is 14 residues long. The V gene's germline CDR1 is SGHDT and CDR2 YYEEEE. The CDR3 region is CASSFYGAGQPQHF. The CDR3 DNA reads TGTGCCAGCAGCTTTTATGGGGCAGGACAGCCCCAGCATTTT. Combining the CDR3 with reference TRBV5-6 and TRBJ1-5 gives the whole variable domain DAGVTQSPTHLIKTRGQQVTLRCSPKSGHDTVSWYQQALGQGPQFIFQYYEEEERQRGNFPDRFSGHQFPNYSSELNVNALLLGDSALYLCASSFYGAGQPQHFGDGTRLSIL.

This clonotype was detected a few times. The chain uses TRBV6-5 and TRBJ2-3, with D maybe TRBD2 (5 bases). The CDR3 is made up of 13 amino acids. Germline V CDR1 and CDR2: MNHEY, SVGAGI. Trimming pared 5 bases from V and 9 bases from J, leaving 15 bases between. This chain's CDR3 is CASSTPSRRTQYF. The CDR3, as DNA: TGTGCCAGCAGTACCCCCTCCCGGAGGACGCAGTATTTT.